This record concerns one T cell receptor beta chain sequence. Antigen: not known. The donors were adults (healthy and HIV-negative) with no recent acute infections or vaccinations. Data came from immunoSEQ multiplex PCR; TCRdb stores just in-frame clones and leaves some out. The sample lists about 710,000 clones; about three quarters were seen once. The CDR3 spans 12 residues. The ends were cut back, 4 bases at V and 4 bases at J, with 7 bases in the middle. The germline V gene encodes CDR1 MNHEY and CDR2 SMNVEV (reference sequence). This record comes from a study of shared clonotypes between healthy human individuals. Findings of the study overall: Shared clonotypes: approximately 5% naive CD4, approximately 3.4% naive CD8, about 2.5% memory CD4, roughly 0.4% memory CD8. The study found lower generation probabilities in non-shared clonotypes than in those shared by all four donors.

The clonotype comes from a woman aged 25 to 39 in good health. Sequenced sample: memory CD4+ T cells sorted from blood. Subset noted: CD45RA-negative fraction. The chain carries TRBV27 and TRBJ1-1, with no clear D. CDR3 bases: TGTGCCAGCAGTTCAGGACTCACTGAAGCTTTCTTT. Its translation: CASSSGLTEAFF.